This is a list of T cell receptor beta chains from one sample in a study of blood T cell repertoires in COVID-19. Profiled with immunoSEQ multiplex PCR; TCRdb holds only in-frame clones, not every one. The sample carries about 130,000 clones, around 86% recorded once. Source material: peripheral blood. These TCRs come from a woman in her 70s with COVID-19, enrolled during active disease. The conserved cysteine and the conserved F or W are not part of the CDR3 here. The size entry is marked missing in some rows and otherwise reads once, few, many or a size class.

.,TRBV4-1,TRBJ1-6,ASRQEVGALNSPLH
.,TRBV28,TRBJ1-2,ASSLAQVYGYT
.,TRBV6-6,TRBJ1-1,ASSTWDRLNTEAF
.,TRBV5-1,TRBJ2-2,ASSRTGVGNTGELF
once,TRBV30,TRBJ1-6,AWRTLGQSNSPLH
.,TRBV18,TRBJ2-5,ASSPNQGTVGLETQY
.,TRBV12-3/TRBV12-4,TRBJ2-2,ASSLVGTGELF
once,TRBV9,TRBJ2-2,ASSPRLEGSTGELF
.,TRBV11-2,TRBJ1-2,ASSLVPREGYGYT
.,TRBV6-5,TRBJ1-2,AGHGSGLNYGYT
.,TRBV5-5,TRBJ1-6,ASSLRAGQDLSSYNSPLH
.,TRBV7-6,TRBJ2-7,ASSWGSSGSYEQY
once,TRBV7-9,TRBJ1-2,ASSPSGFPSRGYT
.,TRBV7-6,TRBJ2-5,ASRPGTSGGVGQETQY
.,TRBV4-2,TRBJ2-1,ASSQAQTSGVYNEQF
.,TRBV5-1,TRBJ2-3,ASRVIAGYTDTQY
few,TRBV7-2,TRBJ1-2,ASSYRQGYGYT
.,TRBV5-1,TRBJ1-4,ASSSRDRDRDEKLF
.,TRBV28,TRBJ1-5,ASRTNRGPRNQPQH
.,TRBV2,TRBJ1-2,ASSGQGGNGYT
.,TRBV4-1,TRBJ2-1,ASSRGQGDYNEQF
.,TRBV6-5,TRBJ1-4,ASRTPGQGSEKLF
.,TRBV9,TRBJ1-3,ASSDRGWGNTIY
.,TRBV5-1,TRBJ1-4,ASRLGPAGTGDEKLF
.,TRBV6-5,TRBJ2-2,ASWTSNTGELF
.,TRBV11-2,TRBJ1-1,ASSLEGGGRGTEAF
.,TRBV3-1/TRBV3-2,TRBJ2-5,ASSPDSQETQY
once,TRBV5-1,TRBJ1-2,ASSLESTGVVGGYT
.,TRBV10-3,TRBJ2-2,AISAEKTGTGELF
.,TRBV10-1,TRBJ1-5,ASSGAFSNQPQH
.,TRBV28,TRBJ1-3,ASSPRVAILNTIY
once,TRBV18,TRBJ1-6,ASSPFRLTVDSPLH
once,TRBV5-1,TRBJ1-3,ASSLQGGPPSGNTIY
.,TRBV10-3,TRBJ1-2,AISGQGAPNYGYT
.,TRBV2,TRBJ1-3,ASGLITGSHTIY
.,TRBV15,TRBJ1-4,ATSYGQGIVGYEKLF
once,TRBV28,TRBJ1-1,ASSSTGGRRNTEAF
.,TRBV5-1,TRBJ1-6,ASSWGTGGYNSPLH
.,TRBV19,TRBJ1-2,ASSITGTANYGYT
.,TRBV2,TRBJ1-4,ASSGGLDEKLF
once,TRBV3-1/TRBV3-2,TRBJ1-1,ASSQGAGPNTEAF
.,TRBV28,TRBJ2-7,ASSRTSGVTY
.,TRBV2,TRBJ1-2,ASSPLSGSYGYT
.,TRBV10-3,TRBJ1-4,AISGLSNEKLF
.,TRBV2,TRBJ1-6,ASVEDKTGSLH
.,TRBV7-9,TRBJ2-1,ASSVNWGDSGNEQF
.,TRBV5-1,TRBJ2-5,ASSLGHSGLAGAQETQY
.,TRBV12-5,TRBJ2-2,ASGRQGANGGELF
.,TRBV6-2/TRBV6-3,TRBJ1-6,ASSPRPGDLYSPLH
.,TRBV29-1,TRBJ1-4,SVGDRRNEKLF
once,TRBV28,TRBJ1-5,ASSTYRGSGNQPQH
.,TRBV24-1,TRBJ2-5,APRGGREETQY
once,TRBV9,TRBJ2-1,ASSVGGPSYNEQF
.,TRBV4-1,TRBJ1-3,ASSQDFQGNTIY
.,TRBV28,TRBJ1-6,ASSSPGQGNSPLH
.,TRBV9,TRBJ1-3,ASSVAGAGNTIY
.,TRBV12-3/TRBV12-4,TRBJ2-7,ASSLFGTGGLY